This T cell receptor beta chain was recorded in a study of cytotoxic CD8 clonotypes in ibrutinib-treated CLL. Study-wide context: Productive templates averaged about 260,000 per sample, and productive rearrangements 94,082.

The study, taken as a whole, reports: An increase in clonality occurred at ibrutinib response, followed by a return toward baseline at progression. Baseline clonality exceeded age-matched healthy donors and tracked circulating CD8+ T-cell counts.

The assay was immunoSEQ multiplex PCR, and TCRdb's table has in-frame clones only and misses some. Of more than 150,000 clones detected, about two thirds appear once; the ten largest clones hold 10% to 15%. CDR3 length: 15 amino acids. Germline CDR1 is MGHDK and CDR2 is SYGVNS. V was clipped by 3 bases and J by 0 bases; unmatched bases: 4. In this sample, this clone turned up once. Antigen: not known. Sequences were derived from PBMCs, sampled after 24 months of ibrutinib treatment. This clonotype originated in a human donor with chronic lymphocytic leukemia. The chain carries TRBV25-1 and TRBJ1-1, with TRBD1 identical over 7 bases. The CDR3 region is CASSDFQGVNTEAFF. The CDR3 region has the DNA TGTGCCAGCAGTGACTTCCAGGGGGTGAACACTGAAGCTTTCTTT.